These 8 T cell receptor beta chains originate from one sample sequenced in a study of spatial heterogeneity in lung cancer. TCRdb called the 5' RACE reads again in MiXCR, with one record for every CDR3 protein. Of 45,000 to 55,000 distinct CDR3 sequences in the sample, approximately 5.3% were seen once. Stated time point: sample taken at primary tumor resection. Tumor, nontumor lung or frozen PBMC supplied whole RNA, sequenced without sorting. The sample consisted of PBMCs, taken at surgery. These receptors originate from a male donor with early-stage non-small cell lung cancer.

This clonotype was counted many times. V usage is TRBV6-5 and J usage is TRBJ2-3; 7 bases fit TRBD2. The CDR3 spans 14 residues. Germline assignment: CDR1 MNHEY and CDR2 SVGAGI. V lost 7 bases, J lost 1 base, and 5 bases stayed unmatched. In DNA form, the CDR3 reads TGTGCCAGCAAAACGGGAGGAGGCACAGATACGCAGTATTTT. Its translation is CASKTGGGTDTQYF.

This clonotype was counted at least ten times. The V call is TRBV12-3 or TRBV12-4, the J call TRBJ2-5; D is undetermined. V dropped 1 base and J dropped 2 bases, with 8 bases sitting between them. This CDR3 is 14 amino acids long. The CDR3 sequence is CASSLERSQETQYF. The DNA for the CDR3 is TGTGCCAGCAGTTTAGAGAGGTCTCAAGAGACCCAGTACTTC.

This clonotype was seen ten or more times. This chain connects TRBV20-1 to TRBJ2-1, with D maybe TRBD1 (5 bases). Germline V gene data show CDR1 as DFQATT and CDR2 as SNEGSKA (reference sequence). V lost 0 bases to trimming and J lost 2 bases, with 14 bases between them. The CDR3 contains 16 residues. The CDR3 DNA reads as TGCAGTGCTAGAGATACGGGTCAGGGTGCCTACAATGAGCAGTTCTTC. This gives the protein CSARDTGQGAYNEQFF.

This clonotype was seen many times. This sequence joins TRBV5-4 and TRBJ1-6; D uncertain. Germline values: CDR1 SGHNT, CDR2 YYREEE (reference sequence). CDR3 length equals 16 residues. Trimming cost V 2 bases and J 7 bases, with 16 bases left between them. Here the CDR3 reads CASSFEHQEGNSPLHF. The CDR3 nucleotides read TGTGCCAGCAGCTTCGAACACCAAGAAGGAAATTCACCCCTCCACTTT.

This clonotype was picked up many times. This chain connects TRBV7-9 to TRBJ2-7, with 10 nucleotides matching TRBD2. V trimming: 5 bases; J trimming: 6 bases; junction bases outside the gene matches: 10. CDR1 and CDR2 from the germline V gene are SEHNR and FQNEAQ (reference sequence). The CDR3 is made up of 15 amino acids. The CDR3 DNA reads as TGTGCCAGCAGCCCACCCGGACTAGCGGACCCCGAGCAGTACTTC. This codes for CASSPPGLADPEQYF.

The table lists this clonotype with many counts. The genes are TRBV2 and TRBJ2-5; weak D call: TRBD1 (5 bases). Germline V CDR1 and CDR2: SNHLY, FYNNEI. Trimming cost V 2 bases and J 4 bases, with 11 bases left between them. The CDR3 has 14 residues. The CDR3 DNA reads as TGTGCCAGCAGTGAATTTTTCCAGGGAGAGACCCAGTACTTC. It is translated as CASSEFFQGETQYF.

The table lists this clonotype with many counts. The chain recombines TRBV5-6 with TRBJ2-3; the D is unclear. Germline V gene sequence: CDR1 SGHDT, CDR2 YYEEEE. The CDR3 is 15 amino acids. V dropped 1 base and J dropped 1 base, with 10 bases sitting between them. The CDR3 loop is CASSLMAWGTDTQYF. The CDR3 DNA reads TGTGCCAGCAGCTTGATGGCCTGGGGCACAGATACGCAGTATTTT.

This clonotype was counted ten times or more. The chain is built from TRBV29-1 and TRBJ2-5; 8 bases line up with TRBD1. This CDR3 region has 14 residues. V shed 4 bases, J shed 5 bases, and the junction held 9 bases outside the gene matches. Germline V gene lookup returns CDR1 SQVTM and CDR2 ANQGSEA. The CDR3: CSVAAAGGGETQYF. Here the CDR3 DNA reads TGCAGCGTTGCGGCAGCAGGGGGCGGGGAGACCCAGTACTTC. Full variable domain (rest looked up from reference TRBV29-1 and TRBJ2-5): SAVISQKPSRDICQRGTSLTIQCQVDSQVTMMFWYRQQPGQSLTLIATANQGSEATYESGFVIDKFPISRPNLTFSTLTVSNMSPEDSSIYLCSVAAAGGGETQYFGPGTRLLVL.